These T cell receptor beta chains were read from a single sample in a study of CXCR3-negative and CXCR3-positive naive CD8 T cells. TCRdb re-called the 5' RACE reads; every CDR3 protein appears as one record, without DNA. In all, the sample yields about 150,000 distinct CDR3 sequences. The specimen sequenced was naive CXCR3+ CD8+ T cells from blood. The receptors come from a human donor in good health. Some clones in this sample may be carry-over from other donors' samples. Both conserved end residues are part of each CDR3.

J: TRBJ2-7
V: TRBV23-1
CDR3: CAGSQRTDSYEQYF

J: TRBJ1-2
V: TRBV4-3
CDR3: CASSQDQGTYGYTF

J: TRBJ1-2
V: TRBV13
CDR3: CASSPGATGEGGYTF

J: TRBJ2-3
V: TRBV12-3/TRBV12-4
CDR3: CASSHDSSWGTTDTQYF

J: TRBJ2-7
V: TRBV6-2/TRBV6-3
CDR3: CASSRIVWEQYF

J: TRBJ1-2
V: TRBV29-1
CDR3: CSVPHDRPYGYTF

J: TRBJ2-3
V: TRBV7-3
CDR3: CASSLKGGGADTQYF

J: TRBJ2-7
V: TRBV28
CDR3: CASSRRGESSYEQYF

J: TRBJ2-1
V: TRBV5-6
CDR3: CASSLGGSTYNEQFF

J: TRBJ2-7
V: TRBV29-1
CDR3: CSVVNPDSYEQYF

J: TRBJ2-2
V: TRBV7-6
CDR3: CASSLDRLPGPDTGELFF

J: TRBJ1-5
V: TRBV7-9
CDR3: CASSWGGGQPQHF

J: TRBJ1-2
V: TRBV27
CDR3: CASSFGGRNYGYTF

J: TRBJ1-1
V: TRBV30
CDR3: CAWSPMNTEAFF

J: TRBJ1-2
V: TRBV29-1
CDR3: CSVEEGGAFDYGYTF

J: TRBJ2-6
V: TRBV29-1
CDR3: CSVMSSGANVLTF